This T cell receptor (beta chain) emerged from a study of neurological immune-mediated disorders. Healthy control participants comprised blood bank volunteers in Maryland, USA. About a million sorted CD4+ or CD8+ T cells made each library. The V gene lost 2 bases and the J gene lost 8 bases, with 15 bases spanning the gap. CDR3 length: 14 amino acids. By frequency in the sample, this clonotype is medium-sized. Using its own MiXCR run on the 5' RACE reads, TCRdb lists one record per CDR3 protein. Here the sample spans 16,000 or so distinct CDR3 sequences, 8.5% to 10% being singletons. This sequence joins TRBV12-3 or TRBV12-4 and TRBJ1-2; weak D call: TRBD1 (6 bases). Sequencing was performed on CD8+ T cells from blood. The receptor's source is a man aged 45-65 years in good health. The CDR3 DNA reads TGTGCCAGCAGTTTAAACAGGGCATTTCGAGGCTACACCTTC. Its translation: CASSLNRAFRGYTF.